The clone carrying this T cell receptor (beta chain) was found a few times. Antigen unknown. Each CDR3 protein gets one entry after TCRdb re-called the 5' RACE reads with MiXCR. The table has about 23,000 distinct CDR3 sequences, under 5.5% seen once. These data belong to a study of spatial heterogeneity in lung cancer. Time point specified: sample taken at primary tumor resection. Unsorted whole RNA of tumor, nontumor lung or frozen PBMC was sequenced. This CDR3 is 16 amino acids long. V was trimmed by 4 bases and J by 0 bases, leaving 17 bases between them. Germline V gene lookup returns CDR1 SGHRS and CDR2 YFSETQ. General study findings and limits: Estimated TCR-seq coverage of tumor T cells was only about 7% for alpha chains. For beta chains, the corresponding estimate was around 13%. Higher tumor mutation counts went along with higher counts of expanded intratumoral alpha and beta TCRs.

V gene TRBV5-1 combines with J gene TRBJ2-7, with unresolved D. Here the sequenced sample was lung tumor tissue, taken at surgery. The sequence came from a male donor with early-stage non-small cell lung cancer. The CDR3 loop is CASSPVRASSSYEQYF. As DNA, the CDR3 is TGCGCCAGCAGCCCGGTTCGCGCGTCAAGCTCCTACGAGCAGTACTTC.